The TCR beta chain under discussion was sequenced for a study of OX40 agonist ivuxolimab in advanced cancers. At the level of the study: Under the entry rules, prior anti-PD-1, anti-PD-L1 or anti-CTLA-4 therapy was allowed, and around 40% had some. Study observations and caveats: Normalized expansion of T-cell clones was also low for some nonresponders. Antigen targets of the expanded peripheral T cells went undetermined.

Germline values: CDR1 WNHNN, CDR2 SYGVQD (reference sequence). This CDR3 is built from 12 residues. V lost 8 bases to trimming and J lost 5 bases, with 11 bases between them. A remark on this clone: The antigen is not known.

Method: immunoSEQ multiplex PCR; TCRdb's copy keeps in-frame clones and lacks some. The table includes about 94,000 clones, around 86% detected once. The source material was CD4+ or CD8+ T cells sorted from blood, sampled in a trial of the OX40 agonist ivuxolimab. The chain links TRBV10-1 to TRBJ2-3; unclear D gene. The sequence was obtained from an adult with an advanced solid tumor such as melanoma, head and neck, liver or kidney cancer. CDR3 in DNA: TGCGCCAGCCCACAGCTAGGAGATACGCAGTATTTT. It yields the protein CASPQLGDTQYF.